This is a list of T cell receptor beta chains from one sample in a study of blood T cell dynamics during melanoma immunotherapy. TCRdb keeps only in-frame clones here, not all; method: immunoSEQ multiplex PCR. In the table there are 11,000 to 15,000 clones, approximately 90% of which are singletons. This sample comprised blood, obtained from a patient treated with checkpoint blockade. The receptors here all came from a human donor with melanoma. Each CDR3 is given with its conserved first and last residue. The D gene is left open where the match is weak. Only part of the rows carry a size: once, few, many, or a class if the clone is expanded.

clone size: once
J gene: TRBJ2-6
D gene: .
V gene: TRBV6-6
CDR3 protein: CASCLWTGANVLTF
CDR3 DNA: TGTGCCAGCTGCTTATGGACTGGGGCCAACGTCCTGACTTTC

clone size: once
J gene: TRBJ1-2
D gene: .
V gene: TRBV5-6
CDR3 protein: CASSLSPRVNYGYTF
CDR3 DNA: TGTGCCAGCAGCTTGTCGCCCAGGGTTAACTATGGCTACACCTTC

clone size: .
J gene: TRBJ2-7
D gene: TRBD1
V gene: TRBV6-1
CDR3 protein: CASRLGQGDYEQYF
CDR3 DNA: TGTGCCAGCAGACTAGGACAGGGCGACTACGAGCAGTACTTC

clone size: .
J gene: TRBJ2-2
D gene: .
V gene: TRBV7-2
CDR3 protein: CASSLERTTGELFF
CDR3 DNA: TGTGCCAGCAGCTTAGAGCGGACCACCGGGGAGCTGTTTTTT

clone size: once
J gene: TRBJ1-4
D gene: .
V gene: TRBV18
CDR3 protein: CASSPSTGINEKLFF
CDR3 DNA: TGTGCCAGCTCACCAAGCACAGGTATTAATGAAAAACTGTTTTTT

clone size: .
J gene: TRBJ1-2
D gene: .
V gene: TRBV18
CDR3 protein: CASSPSAANYGYTF
CDR3 DNA: TGTGCCAGCTCACCATCGGCAGCTAACTATGGCTACACCTTC

clone size: .
J gene: TRBJ2-3
D gene: TRBD1
V gene: TRBV5-6
CDR3 protein: CASSKTGLGTDTQYF
CDR3 DNA: TGTGCCAGCAGCAAGACAGGGTTGGGTACAGATACGCAGTATTTT

clone size: .
J gene: TRBJ1-6
D gene: .
V gene: TRBV7-2
CDR3 protein: CASSRDSSYNSPLHF
CDR3 DNA: TGTGCCAGCAGCCGTGACAGCTCCTATAATTCACCCCTCCACTTT

clone size: once
J gene: TRBJ1-4
D gene: TRBD1
V gene: TRBV6-6
CDR3 protein: CASSRDRGNEKLFF
CDR3 DNA: TGTGCCAGCAGCCGCGACAGGGGAAATGAAAAACTGTTTTTT

clone size: .
J gene: TRBJ2-2
D gene: .
V gene: TRBV9
CDR3 protein: CASSVGGLGAGELFF
CDR3 DNA: TGTGCCAGCAGCGTAGGTGGGCTGGGGGCCGGGGAGCTGTTTTTT

clone size: .
J gene: TRBJ2-2
D gene: .
V gene: TRBV7-2
CDR3 protein: CASSLRGSNTGELFF
CDR3 DNA: TGTGCCAGCAGCTTAAGGGGGTCGAACACCGGGGAGCTGTTTTTT

clone size: .
J gene: TRBJ1-5
D gene: TRBD1
V gene: TRBV10-3
CDR3 protein: CATGTGDGQPQHF
CDR3 DNA: TGTGCCACCGGGACAGGGGATGGTCAGCCCCAGCATTTT

clone size: .
J gene: TRBJ2-1
D gene: TRBD1
V gene: TRBV6-1
CDR3 protein: CASREGTGVGGFNEQFF
CDR3 DNA: TGTGCCAGCAGGGAAGGGACAGGGGTCGGAGGGTTCAATGAGCAGTTCTTC

clone size: .
J gene: TRBJ2-4
D gene: .
V gene: TRBV14
CDR3 protein: CASSEGGFQYF
CDR3 DNA: TGTGCCAGCAGCGAAGGGGGTTTTCAGTACTTC

clone size: .
J gene: TRBJ2-7
D gene: .
V gene: TRBV18
CDR3 protein: CASSPRGTGRNEQYF
CDR3 DNA: TGTGCCAGCTCACCACGAGGAACAGGGAGGAACGAGCAGTACTTC

clone size: once
J gene: TRBJ1-2
D gene: TRBD1
V gene: TRBV19
CDR3 protein: CASRGQGGFYGYTF
CDR3 DNA: TGTGCCAGTAGAGGACAGGGGGGTTTCTATGGCTACACCTTC

clone size: .
J gene: TRBJ2-5
D gene: TRBD1
V gene: TRBV7-8
CDR3 protein: CATQRLTGAGEETQYF
CDR3 DNA: TGTGCCACCCAACGCCTAACAGGGGCCGGAGAAGAGACCCAGTACTTC

clone size: .
J gene: TRBJ2-5
D gene: TRBD1
V gene: TRBV5-4
CDR3 protein: CASSLALGQGGQETQYF
CDR3 DNA: TGTGCCAGCAGCTTGGCCCTGGGACAGGGGGGCCAAGAGACCCAGTACTTC

clone size: once
J gene: TRBJ2-5
D gene: TRBD2
V gene: TRBV6-6
CDR3 protein: CASSFQRGGGETQYF
CDR3 DNA: TGTGCCAGCAGTTTCCAGCGGGGGGGCGGGGAGACCCAGTACTTC

clone size: .
J gene: TRBJ1-1
D gene: TRBD1
V gene: TRBV5-1
CDR3 protein: CASSPTTGASDTEAFF
CDR3 DNA: TGCGCCAGCAGCCCGACTACAGGGGCCTCGGACACTGAAGCTTTCTTT

clone size: .
J gene: TRBJ1-1
D gene: .
V gene: TRBV19
CDR3 protein: CASSIAGRSNTEAFF
CDR3 DNA: TGTGCCAGTAGTATAGCAGGGCGGTCGAACACTGAAGCTTTCTTT

clone size: .
J gene: TRBJ1-2
D gene: TRBD1
V gene: TRBV19
CDR3 protein: CASSAGTGNGYTF
CDR3 DNA: TGTGCCAGTAGTGCCGGGACAGGGAACGGCTACACCTTC

clone size: .
J gene: TRBJ1-1
D gene: TRBD1
V gene: TRBV7-2
CDR3 protein: CASSSQGQVNTEAFF
CDR3 DNA: TGTGCCAGCAGCTCACAGGGACAGGTGAACACTGAAGCTTTCTTT

clone size: .
J gene: TRBJ1-1
D gene: TRBD1
V gene: TRBV5-8
CDR3 protein: CASSFSGGLMNTEAFF
CDR3 DNA: TGTGCCAGCAGCTTTTCAGGGGGACTTATGAACACTGAAGCTTTCTTT